The 27 T cell receptor beta chains reported below all come from one sample, sequenced in a study of blood T cell repertoires in COVID-19. Only in-frame clones appear in the TCRdb table, and some are missing; sequencing was by immunoSEQ multiplex PCR. The table includes about 15,000 clones, roughly nine tenths detected once. The sample taken for sequencing was peripheral blood. The receptors here all came from a human donor in a cohort sampled during active COVID-19.

The chain has TRBV6-5 and TRBJ2-7; 7 nucleotides agree with TRBD1. The trim removed 7 bases at V and 2 bases at J, leaving 5 bases unmatched. This CDR3 comprises 13 residues. Germline V CDR1 and CDR2: MNHEY, SVGAGI. CDR3 nucleotide sequence: TGTGCCAGCAAAAGGGACAGTACCTACGAGCAGTACTTC. Translating it yields CASKRDSTYEQYF.

This chain uses TRBV27 with TRBJ1-2, with TRBD1 identical over 7 bases. The germline V gene has CDR1 MNHEY and CDR2 SMNVEV (reference sequence). The CDR3 runs to 17 residues. Unmatched junction bases numbered 11, after V lost 4 bases and J lost 0 bases. CDR3 nucleotides: TGTGCCAGCAGTTCACAACAGGGGCGGCAAGCTAACTATGGCTACACCTTC. This gives the protein CASSSQQGRQANYGYTF.

The gene calls are TRBV12-3 or TRBV12-4 and TRBJ1-1; D is perhaps TRBD1 (5 bases). V dropped 1 base and J dropped 9 bases, with 9 bases sitting between them. There are 12 residues in the CDR3. CDR3 region: CASSLGDRKAFF. CDR3 in DNA: TGTGCCAGCAGTTTAGGAGACAGAAAAGCTTTCTTT.

This sequence joins TRBV29-1 and TRBJ2-2; 7 bases agree with TRBD1. The CDR3 contains 15 residues. After removal of 6 bases from V and 2 bases from J, the junction contained 9 bases not matched to a gene. From germline, CDR1 is SQVTM and CDR2 ANQGSEA. The CDR3 DNA follows: TGCAGCGTCGCTTCCGGGACAGCCAACACCGGGGAGCTGTTTTTT. Its translation is CSVASGTANTGELFF.

The chain carries TRBV6-1 and TRBJ2-7; TRBD1 is a possible D gene (5 bases). The CDR3 extends over 13 amino acids. Looked up from germline, CDR1 is MNHNS and CDR2 is SASEGT. Trimming left V 3 bases short and J 3 bases short, with 9 bases between. CDR3 protein: CASSERQLYEQYF. CDR3 bases: TGTGCCAGCAGTGAGAGACAGCTCTACGAGCAGTACTTC.

This chain uses TRBV5-6 with TRBJ1-2; D perhaps matches TRBD1 (5 bases). Germline CDR1 reads SGHDT; CDR2 reads YYEEEE. This CDR3 region has 14 residues. Trimming pared 4 bases from V and 4 bases from J, leaving 14 bases between. As DNA, the CDR3 is TGTGCCAGCAGCCCTCGGACACCACCCTATGGCTACACCTTC. Translating gives CASSPRTPPYGYTF.

The rearrangement joins TRBV19 to TRBJ2-1; TRBD1 agrees at 7 bases. After removal of 9 bases from V and 4 bases from J, the junction contained 15 bases not matched to a gene. The CDR3 covers 16 residues. CDR1 LNHDA and CDR2 SQIVND come from the germline V gene (reference sequence). Here the CDR3 DNA reads TGTGCCAGCTCCGGGGATCGACAGGGAATATACAATGAGCAGTTCTTC. Residues: CASSGDRQGIYNEQFF.

V is TRBV29-1 and J is TRBJ2-5; 12 positions agree with TRBD1. V was pared by 6 bases and J by 4 bases, with 9 bases of the junction left unmatched. Germline CDR1 and CDR2: SQVTM and ANQGSEA. The CDR3 has 15 amino acids. In DNA, the CDR3 is TGCAGCGTCCGTCCGGGACAGGGGGCCGGAGAGACCCAGTACTTC. Encoded protein: CSVRPGQGAGETQYF.

The rearrangement links TRBV3-1 (or the pseudogene TRBV3-2) to TRBJ1-1; TRBD1 might be the D (5 bases). The CDR3 is 13 residues long. The V and J ends lost 4 bases and 1 base respectively, with 7 bases between them. Germline V gene lookup returns CDR1 LGHDT and CDR2 YNNKEL (reference sequence). As DNA, the CDR3 is TGTGCCAGCAGCCGCGGGACGAACACTGAAGCTTTCTTT. This codes for CASSRGTNTEAFF.

The V and J genes are TRBV10-3 and TRBJ2-6, with 11 bases fitting TRBD1. This CDR3 has 16 amino acids. Per germline, CDR1 ENHRY and CDR2 SYGVKD. V gave up 10 bases and J gave up 2 bases; unmatched junction bases: 7. CDR3 nucleotide sequence: TGTGCCACCCGGGACAGGGGGATACCTGGGGCCAACGTCCTGACTTTC. The encoded protein is CATRDRGIPGANVLTF.

The CDR3 DNA reads TGTGCCAGTAGTATAGAAAACAGGGTTCGGGCGGATGGCTACACCTTC. Residues: CASSIENRVRADGYTF. This rearrangement joins TRBV19 to TRBJ1-2; D perhaps matches TRBD1 (6 bases). The V gene lost 0 bases and the J gene lost 6 bases, with 17 bases spanning the gap. The CDR3 sequence is 16 residues long. Germline V gene data show CDR1 as LNHDA and CDR2 as SQIVND (reference sequence).

The gene calls are TRBV7-9 and TRBJ1-2, with 8 positions matching TRBD1. The CDR3 has 14 residues. Germline V gives CDR1 SEHNR, CDR2 FQNEAQ (reference sequence). V was pared by 5 bases and J by 2 bases, with 4 bases of the junction left unmatched. The CDR3 DNA is TGTGCCAGCAGCAGACAGGGGATCAACTATGGCTACACCTTC. Amino acids: CASSRQGINYGYTF.

V is TRBV10-3 and J is TRBJ1-2; tentatively, D is TRBD1 (6 bases). The CDR3 is made up of 13 amino acids. Germline V CDR1 and CDR2: ENHRY, SYGVKD. The ends were cut back, 8 bases at V and 8 bases at J, with 18 bases in the middle. The CDR3 sequence is CAIRGPGGGGYTF. The CDR3 region has the DNA TGTGCCATCCGTGGCCCGGGGGGGGGCGGCTACACCTTC.

This clone was seen more than once but under ten times. V gene TRBV27 combines with J gene TRBJ2-1, with 9 bases that match TRBD1. From germline, CDR1 is MNHEY and CDR2 SMNVEV (reference sequence). The V and J ends lost 4 bases and 7 bases, in that order; junction bases with no gene match: 8. This CDR3 comprises 15 residues. This CDR3 reads CASSSNRGRGNEQFF. CDR3 in DNA: TGTGCCAGCAGTTCGAACAGGGGGCGAGGTAATGAGCAGTTCTTC.

This chain links TRBV30 with TRBJ1-2; 9 bases are shared with TRBD1. This CDR3 is built from 17 residues. Per the germline V gene, CDR1 is GTSNPN and CDR2 is SVGIG (reference sequence). V shed 1 base and J 5 bases; nucleotides not matched to a gene: 14. The CDR3 DNA follows: TGTGCCTGGAGTGCCCCCGGGACAGGGATTGTCCAATATGGCTACACCTTC. Encoded protein: CAWSAPGTGIVQYGYTF. Together with reference TRBV30 and TRBJ1-2, the CDR3 gives the full variable domain: SQTIHQWPATLVQPVGSPLSLECTVEGTSNPNLYWYRQAAGRGLQLLFYSVGIGQISSEVPQNLSASRPQDRQFILSSKKLLLSDSGFYLCAWSAPGTGIVQYGYTFGSGTRLTVV.

Of note for this clone: An end of the junction differs from the germline gene, which may be a read error. The chain employs TRBV27 and TRBJ1-4; no reliable D call. CDR1 MNHEY and CDR2 SMNVEV come from the germline V gene (reference sequence). The CDR3 runs to 16 residues. The CDR3 here is CASSLSSGGSNEKLFF. CDR3 in DNA: TGTGCCAGCAGCTTATCCTCCGGCGGGTCTAATGAAAAACTGTTTTTT.

This clone was detected once. CDR3 in amino acids: CASSLLITGQRGYEQYF. DNA of the CDR3: TGTGCCAGCAGCCTTCTAATTACAGGGCAGCGGGGTTACGAGCAGTACTTC. This rearrangement joins TRBV3-1 (or the pseudogene TRBV3-2) to TRBJ2-7, with D perhaps matching TRBD2 (7 bases). Germline CDR1 reads LGHDT; CDR2 reads YNNKEL (reference sequence). V was clipped by 4 bases and J by 4 bases, with 23 bases between them. The CDR3 is made up of 17 amino acids.

V usage is TRBV6-6 and J usage is TRBJ2-3; D not certain. Trimming took off 2 bases at V and 6 bases at J, with 9 bases between the two ends. The CDR3 has 13 amino acids. Germline CDR1 is MNHNY and CDR2 is SVGAGI (reference sequence). CDR3 nucleotides: TGTGCCAGCAGTTACATCGGTTCGGATACGCAGTATTTT. This encodes CASSYIGSDTQYF.

The V and J genes are TRBV5-6 and TRBJ2-2; 10 bases line up with TRBD1. CDR1 and CDR2 (germline): SGHDT, YYEEEE. The CDR3 is 16 amino acids. The V segment lost 6 bases and the J segment 2 bases; nucleotides outside the gene matches: 7. In DNA form, the CDR3 reads TGTGCCAGCACCTCAAGGGACAGGGGAAACACCGGGGAGCTGTTTTTT. Translated, it gives CASTSRDRGNTGELFF.

The rearrangement uses TRBV4-1 and TRBJ2-5, with TRBD2 identical over 8 bases. The length of the CDR3 is 18 residues. Germline V gene sequence: CDR1 MGHRA, CDR2 YSYEKL. V shed 0 bases and J 5 bases; nucleotides not matched to a gene: 14. The CDR3 DNA reads TGCGCCAGCAGCCAAGATCCCGGGGTAGCGGGGAGGAGGGAGACCCAGTACTTC. Protein sequence: CASSQDPGVAGRRETQYF.

The chain recombines TRBV7-9 with TRBJ1-4, with 10 nucleotides matching TRBD1. J lost 8 bases, V lost 5 bases, and 5 bases had no gene match. The CDR3 is 14 amino acids. Per germline, CDR1 SEHNR and CDR2 FQNEAQ (reference sequence). In DNA form, the CDR3 reads TGTGCCAGCAGCCCGGGACAGGGGAACGAAAAACTGTTTTTT. Translation gives CASSPGQGNEKLFF. Using reference TRBV7-9 and TRBJ1-4 for the parts outside the CDR3, the full variable domain is DTGVSQNPRHKITKRGQNVTFRCDPISEHNRLYWYRQTLGQGPEFLTYFQNEAQLEKSRLLSDRFSAERPKGSFSTLEIQRTEQGDSAMYLCASSPGQGNEKLFFGSGTQLSVL.

As concerns this clone: Other DNA sequences in this specimen translate into the identical CDR3. J is TRBJ1-2 and V is TRBV7-8, with TRBD1 as a possible D gene (5 bases). The germline V and J ends were trimmed by 1 base and 1 base, with 13 bases remaining between them. This CDR3 region has 16 residues. The V gene's germline CDR1 is SGHVS and CDR2 FQNEAQ. CDR3 amino acids: CASSLVGGLLNYGYTF. The CDR3 DNA follows: TGTGCCAGCAGCTTAGTCGGGGGTCTCCTTAACTATGGCTACACCTTC.

A single count supports this clone. The chain links TRBV9 to TRBJ2-7, with 10 nucleotides matching TRBD1. CDR1 is SGDLS, CDR2 YYNGEE, per germline. With 3 bases clipped from V and 0 bases from J, the junction kept 6 bases outside the gene matches. The CDR3 totals 16 residues. The CDR3 bases are TGTGCCAGCAGCGAGGGGACAGGGGCCTTCTCCTACGAGCAGTACTTC. Translating it yields CASSEGTGAFSYEQYF.

This clone was picked up one time. The V call is TRBV5-1, the J call TRBJ1-3; 7 nucleotides align to TRBD1. The CDR3 has 15 amino acids. Germline V lookup: CDR1 SGHRS, CDR2 YFSETQ. V gave up 2 bases and J gave up 5 bases; unmatched junction bases: 7. The CDR3 nucleotides read TGCGCCAGCAGCTTCGAGGGGGCAGGGAGAAACACCATATATTTT. Protein sequence: CASSFEGAGRNTIYF.

The chain employs TRBV11-1 and TRBJ1-1, with D possibly TRBD1 on 5 matching bases. V shed 6 bases and J shed 4 bases, with 12 bases lying between them. This CDR3 is built from 13 residues. CDR1 and CDR2 from the germline V gene are SGHAT and FQDESV (reference sequence). CDR3 in amino acids: CASRYSGGTEAFF. CDR3 bases: TGTGCCAGCAGGTACTCGGGGGGCACTGAAGCTTTCTTT.

The chain is built from TRBV9 and TRBJ1-6, with 7 nucleotides matching TRBD1. This CDR3 contains 14 residues. The trim removed 0 bases at V and 10 bases at J, leaving 4 bases unmatched. The germline V gene has CDR1 SGDLS and CDR2 YYNGEE. CDR3 amino acids: CASSVDGGQSPLHF. CDR3 nucleotide sequence: TGTGCCAGCAGCGTAGACGGGGGACAGTCACCCCTCCACTTT.

The chain employs TRBV3-1 (or the pseudogene TRBV3-2) and TRBJ1-3; D perhaps matches TRBD1 (5 bases). The CDR3 has 14 amino acids. Trimming removed 0 bases from V and 4 bases from J, with 7 bases in between. The V gene's germline CDR1 is LGHDT and CDR2 YNNKEL (reference sequence). DNA for the CDR3: TGTGCCAGCAGCCAAGACAGGGTAGGAAACACCATATATTTT. Translated, it gives CASSQDRVGNTIYF.